The present entry profiles one T cell receptor beta chain with its context. The sample belongs to a study of control samples from healthy donors and cancer patients. Method: immunoSEQ multiplex PCR; TCRdb's copy keeps in-frame clones and lacks some. Of roughly 170,000 clones in the sample, just over 90% were seen once. This receptor was obtained from a woman aged 55-69 years in good health. The source material was blood.

The CDR3 nucleotides are TGTGCCTGGAGCCCGGGGATGCACACAGATACGCAGTATTTT. It yields the protein CAWSPGMHTDTQYF. This chain joins TRBV30 and TRBJ2-3, with D possibly matching TRBD2 (5 bases). V was clipped by 3 bases and J by 2 bases, with 12 bases between them. Germline lookup yields CDR1 GTSNPN and CDR2 SVGIG (reference sequence). The CDR3 length is 14 residues. The full variable domain, in which reference TRBV30 and TRBJ2-3 provide the parts outside the CDR3, is SQTIHQWPATLVQPVGSPLSLECTVEGTSNPNLYWYRQAAGRGLQLLFYSVGIGQISSEVPQNLSASRPQDRQFILSSKKLLLSDSGFYLCAWSPGMHTDTQYFGPGTRLTVL.